The clone carrying this T cell receptor (beta chain) was detected a few times. The antigen remains unidentified. This sample was included in a study of T-cell memory formation after mild COVID-19. Study as a whole: Largely donor-specific sequence clusters came from a couple of donors. The study's findings and limits: Pre-infection memory carried some responding clones, suggesting that cross-reactive memory joined.

This CDR3 region has 14 residues. The germline gives CDR1 SEHNR, CDR2 FQNEAQ (reference sequence). The V and J ends lost 4 bases and 6 bases, in that order; junction bases with no gene match: 2. TCRdb reprocessed the 5' RACE reads via MiXCR and lists one record per CDR3 protein. The sample holds around 300,000 distinct CDR3 sequences; just under 20% are singletons and the top ten take 21%. J is TRBJ2-2 and V is TRBV7-9; 10 nucleotides align to TRBD1. Sequenced sample: PBMCs or a T cell subset sorted from them (not recorded which). This receptor was taken from a young man who had mild COVID-19 (a few samples of this study predate the infection). Cell type and time point are not known. The CDR3, as DNA: TGTGCCAGCAGCTGGGACAGGGGTGCCGGGGAGCTGTTTTTT. This translates into CASSWDRGAGELFF.